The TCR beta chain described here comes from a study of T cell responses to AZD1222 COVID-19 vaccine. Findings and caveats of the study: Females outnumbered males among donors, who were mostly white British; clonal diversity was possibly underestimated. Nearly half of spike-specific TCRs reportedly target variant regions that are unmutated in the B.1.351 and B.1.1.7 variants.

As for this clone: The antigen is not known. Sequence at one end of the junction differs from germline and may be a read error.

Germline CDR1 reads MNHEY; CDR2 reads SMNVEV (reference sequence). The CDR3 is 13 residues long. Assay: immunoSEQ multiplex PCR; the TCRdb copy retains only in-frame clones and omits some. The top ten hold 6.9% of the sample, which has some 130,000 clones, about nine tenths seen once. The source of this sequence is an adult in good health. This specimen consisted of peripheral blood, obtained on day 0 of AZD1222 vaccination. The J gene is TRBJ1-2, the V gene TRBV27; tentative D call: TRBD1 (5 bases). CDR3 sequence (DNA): TGTGCCAGCAGTCTATCCCCCAGGGCCTCCTACACCTTC. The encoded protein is CASSLSPRASYTF.